This TCR beta chain was identified during a study of identical twins. TCRdb independently ran MiXCR on the 5' RACE reads; one entry per CDR3 protein. The table lists some 590,000 distinct CDR3 sequences, roughly 9.9% of them singletons, with roughly 3% in the top ten. Study-level points and caveats: Out-of-frame TCR alpha sharing in monozygotic twins exceeded recombination model predictions. Insertion counts were lower in abundant cord blood beta clonotypes, a trend that memory repertoires did not show.

Trimming cost V 2 bases and J 4 bases; bases outside gene matches: 5. The CDR3 is made up of 16 amino acids. From germline, CDR1 is DFQATT and CDR2 SNEGSKA (reference sequence). There are a few counts of this clonotype. The antigen is not known. This same sample was also taken into another study, of yellow fever vaccine responses in identical twins.

This rearrangement joins TRBV20-1 to TRBJ2-5; the match to TRBD2 covers 15 bases. What was sequenced was PBMCs. The TCR sequence derives from a woman between 18 and 30 years old in good health. The DNA for the CDR3 is TGCAGTGCTAGAAGGACTAGCGGGGGGGCCGGAGAGACCCAGTACTTC. Translation gives CSARRTSGGAGETQYF.